This record concerns one T cell receptor (beta chain) sequence. What it recognizes is unknown. The data belong to a study of beta chain features in type 1 diabetes. CD4+ cells of the naive, central memory, regulatory and stem cell-like memory types were sorted via CD45RO/CCR7/CD25/CD127/CD95/CD27. What was sequenced were expressed TCRB transcripts, since all of the isolated RNA had been reverse transcribed. Libraries were prepared by immunoSEQ multiplex PCR; TCRdb keeps only in-frame clonotypes and omits some of them. This sample yields 300,000 or so clones, of which about 13% are seen a single time; roughly 0.016% belongs to the top ten. The study, taken as a whole, reports: Type 1 diabetes patients had TCRB CDR3s that were shorter (moderately but significantly so) in all four CD4+ subsets. The cDNA sequencing approach could over-represent high-TCR-expressing cells. Small HLA sub-analyses could not settle whether HLA shapes TCRB rearrangement.

The CDR3 runs to 14 residues. Germline CDR1 is MGHRA and CDR2 is YSYEKL. Trimming left V 9 bases short and J 5 bases short, with 17 bases between. The material sequenced was naive CD4+ T cells from blood. The clonotype originates from a woman between 18 and 29 years old with type 1 diabetes. The genes are TRBV4-1 and TRBJ1-5; D is uncertain. The CDR3 nucleotides read TGCGCCAGTAGGTCGGGGTTAGGCGATCAGCCCCAGCATTTT. This translates into CASRSGLGDQPQHF.